This section outlines one T cell receptor beta chain sequence together with its context. The data belong to a study of PD-L1 blockade in urothelial cancer. Libraries were prepared by immunoSEQ multiplex PCR; TCRdb keeps only in-frame clonotypes and omits some of them. The sample has around 71,000 clones, just under 85% seen once. The CDR3 loop spans 15 amino acids. Germline V gene sequence: CDR1 LNHDA, CDR2 SQIVND (reference sequence). V lost 5 bases and J 9 bases, leaving 20 bases between the germline ends. Noted time point: pretreatment peripheral blood. The source was PBMCs, collected around atezolizumab (anti-PD-L1) treatment. V is TRBV19 and J is TRBJ2-1; a possible D gene is TRBD1 (6 bases). The receptor's source is a man between 35 and 55 years old with urothelial cancer. The CDR3 is CASSSPLSRGGEQFF. The DNA of the CDR3 is TGTGCCAGTAGTTCCCCACTAAGCCGAGGGGGTGAGCAGTTCTTC.